Below, 16 T cell receptor beta chains from the same sample are listed, as sequenced in a study of PD-L1 blockade in urothelial cancer. As to time point: peripheral blood 6 weeks after treatment start. Profiling relied on immunoSEQ multiplex PCR, and the TCRdb table lists in-frame clones only, not all of them. The sample includes some 110,000 clones, about 89% of them seen just once. Sequenced here: PBMCs, sampled around atezolizumab (anti-PD-L1) treatment. The receptors come from a man in his sixties with urothelial cancer.

V usage is TRBV7-2 and J usage is TRBJ1-2; TRBD1 agrees at 7 bases. Germline V gives CDR1 SGHTA, CDR2 FQGNSA. Germline trimming cut 1 base from V and 2 bases from J; bases unmatched to any gene: 7. The CDR3 loop spans 16 amino acids. The CDR3 region is CASSLGAGQKNYGYTF. In DNA form, the CDR3 reads TGTGCCAGCAGCTTAGGGGCGGGACAGAAAAACTATGGCTACACCTTC.

The chain employs TRBV21-1 and TRBJ1-2; TRBD1, the table's D call, was not compared with the DNA. TRBV21-1 is assigned pseudogene status. There are 15 residues in the CDR3. CDR3 sequence reads: CASSIRQGRRWGYTF. The CDR3 DNA reads TGTGCCAGCAGCATCCGACAGGGGAGGAGGTGGGGCTACACCTTC.

V usage is TRBV5-4 and J usage is TRBJ1-3; TRBD1 matches at 7 bases. CDR1 is SGHNT and CDR2 is YYREEE in the germline V gene (reference sequence). This CDR3 contains 15 residues. The V gene end was trimmed by 4 bases and the J gene end by 3 bases; junction bases not matched to a gene: 7. The chain's CDR3 is CASSRGGGYGNTIYF. The CDR3 region has the DNA TGTGCCAGCAGCCGAGGAGGGGGCTATGGAAACACCATATATTTT.

The chain recombines TRBV10-3 with TRBJ1-2; 8 bases line up with TRBD1. CDR1 is ENHRY and CDR2 is SYGVKD in the germline V gene. This CDR3 is built from 16 residues. Trimming removed 4 bases from V and 7 bases from J; junction bases left unmatched: 14. CDR3 sequence: CAISVGVGQGAFGYTF. CDR3 DNA sequence: TGTGCCATCAGTGTTGGGGTCGGGCAGGGGGCTTTTGGCTACACCTTC.

This chain joins TRBV5-4 and TRBJ2-1, with TRBD2 identical over 10 bases. Germline V gives CDR1 SGHNT, CDR2 YYREEE (reference sequence). Trimming took 3 bases from V and 10 from J; bases not matched to a gene: 7. The CDR3 spans 14 residues. CDR3 protein: CASSSKTSGWEQFF. CDR3 coding DNA: TGTGCCAGCAGCTCAAAGACTAGCGGGTGGGAGCAGTTCTTC.

The gene calls are TRBV6-1 and TRBJ1-5; D is undetermined. Per the germline V gene, CDR1 is MNHNS and CDR2 is SASEGT. The CDR3 loop spans 12 amino acids. V gave up 2 bases and J gave up 9 bases, with 8 bases separating them. The CDR3 reads CASSEIEGPQHF. Here the CDR3 DNA reads TGTGCCAGCAGTGAAATAGAGGGGCCCCAGCATTTT.

This clone is a singleton in its sample. V and J are TRBV15 and TRBJ2-6, with D unclear. Trimming took off 0 bases at V and 0 bases at J, with 12 bases between the two ends. CDR1 and CDR2 (germline): LNHNV, YYDKDF (reference sequence). This CDR3 is built from 18 residues. The CDR3 coding sequence is TGTGCCACCAGCAGAGATTTCGGCGGTTTCTCTGGGGCCAACGTCCTGACTTTC. This encodes CATSRDFGGFSGANVLTF.

The J gene is TRBJ2-1, the V gene TRBV5-1; 9 bases are a match to TRBD2. CDR3 length equals 15 residues. Per the germline V gene, CDR1 is SGHRS and CDR2 is YFSETQ. The junction had 11 bases not matched to a gene; V was cut back by 4 bases and J by 9 bases. CDR3 region: CASSPNSGSYTEQFF. The CDR3 DNA is TGCGCCAGCAGCCCTAATAGCGGGAGTTATACTGAGCAGTTCTTC. Complete variable domain (other parts from reference TRBV5-1 and TRBJ2-1): KAGVTQTPRYLIKTRGQQVTLSCSPISGHRSVSWYQQTPGQGLQFLFEYFSETQRNKGNFPGRFSGRQFSNSRSEMNVSTLELGDSALYLCASSPNSGSYTEQFFGPGTRLTVL.

The genes are TRBV7-3 and TRBJ2-5; perhaps TRBD2 as D (5 bases). The CDR3 is 11 residues long. The germline gives CDR1 SGHTA, CDR2 FQGTGA. The V end lost 5 bases, the J end lost 6 bases, and 7 bases lay between the germline ends. CDR3 residues: CASSEGKTQYF. In nucleotides, the CDR3 is TGTGCCAGCAGCGAGGGAAAGACCCAGTACTTC. Based on the CDR3 plus reference TRBV7-3 and TRBJ2-5, the full variable domain is GAGVSQTPSNKVTEKGKYVELRCDPISGHTALYWYRQSLGQGPEFLIYFQGTGAADDSGLPNDRFFAVRPEGSVSTLKIQRTERGDSAVYLCASSEGKTQYFGPGTRLLVL.

This clone was seen just once. The V and J genes are TRBV23-1 and TRBJ2-3; 11 nucleotides agree with TRBD2. TRBV23-1 is an open reading frame whose function is uncertain. V shed 3 bases and J 4 bases; nucleotides not matched to a gene: 6. The CDR3 extends over 16 amino acids. The CDR3 DNA reads TGCGCCAGCAGTCATACTAGCGGGAGCACCTCAGATACGCAGTATTTT. Translating it yields CASSHTSGSTSDTQYF.

The genes are TRBV7-9 and TRBJ2-7; 11 positions match TRBD1. V was pared by 5 bases and J by 3 bases, with 6 bases of the junction left unmatched. This CDR3 has 15 residues. Germline CDR1 and CDR2: SEHNR and FQNEAQ (reference sequence). The CDR3 spells CASSPGDRGIYEQYF. The CDR3 nucleotides read TGTGCCAGCAGCCCGGGGGACAGGGGGATCTACGAGCAGTACTTC.

This rearrangement joins TRBV19 to TRBJ1-5, with D uncertain. Trimming left V 0 bases short and J 7 bases short, with 10 bases between. The CDR3 spans 14 residues. CDR1 and CDR2 from the germline V gene are LNHDA and SQIVND (reference sequence). As DNA, the CDR3 is TGTGCCAGTAGTATAGAGACTTACGCACAGCCCCAGCATTTT. Encoded protein: CASSIETYAQPQHF. Combining the CDR3 with reference TRBV19 and TRBJ1-5 gives the whole variable domain DGGITQSPKYLFRKEGQNVTLSCEQNLNHDAMYWYRQDPGQGLRLIYYSQIVNDFQKGDIAEGYSVSREKKESFPLTVTSAQKNPTAFYLCASSIETYAQPQHFGDGTRLSIL.

The chain uses TRBV6-6 and TRBJ1-4, with D uncertain. V lost 8 bases and J lost 3, with 16 bases in between. Germline V gives CDR1 MNHNY, CDR2 SVGAGI (reference sequence). This CDR3 has 15 amino acids. DNA for the CDR3: TGTGCCAGCTGTCCGCTAACAGTTTCTAATGAAAAACTGTTTTTT. Protein sequence: CASCPLTVSNEKLFF.

The genes are TRBV6-6 and TRBJ1-2; D gene uncertain. CDR1 is MNHNY, CDR2 SVGAGI, per germline (reference sequence). The CDR3 spans 13 residues. V lost 0 bases, J lost 3 bases, and 5 bases lay in between. Here the CDR3 DNA reads TGTGCCAGCAGTTACTCGGCAGACTATGGCTACACCTTC. It translates to CASSYSADYGYTF.

V usage is TRBV2 and J usage is TRBJ2-2; TRBD2 agrees at 12 bases. This CDR3 spans 16 amino acids. J gave up 5 bases and V 6 bases, and 7 bases lay outside the gene matches. Germline CDR1 and CDR2: SNHLY and FYNNEI. In nucleotides, the CDR3 is TGTGCCAGCAGGTCGACTAGCGGGAGACAAACCGGGGAGCTGTTTTTT. Translated: CASRSTSGRQTGELFF.

The chain uses TRBV13 and TRBJ2-1; 7 bases are shared with TRBD2. With 1 base clipped from V and 4 bases from J, the junction kept 4 bases outside the gene matches. CDR1 and CDR2 from the germline V gene are PRHDT and FYEKMQ (reference sequence). The CDR3 is made up of 15 amino acids. The CDR3 DNA is TGTGCCAGCAGCTTAGAGTCTAGCGGTTACAATGAGCAGTTCTTC. Its translation: CASSLESSGYNEQFF.